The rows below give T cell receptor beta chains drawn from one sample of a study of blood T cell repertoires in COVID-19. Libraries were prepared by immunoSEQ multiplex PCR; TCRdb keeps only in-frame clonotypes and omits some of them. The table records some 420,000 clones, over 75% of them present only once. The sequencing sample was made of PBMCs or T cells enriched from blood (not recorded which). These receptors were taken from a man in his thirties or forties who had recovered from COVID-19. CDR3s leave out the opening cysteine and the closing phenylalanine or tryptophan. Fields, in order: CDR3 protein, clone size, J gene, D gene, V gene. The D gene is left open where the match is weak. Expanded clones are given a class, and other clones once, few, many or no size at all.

CDR3aa: ASTPGQGYNQPQH
abundance: NA
j_gene: TRBJ1-5
d_gene: TRBD1
v_gene: TRBV6-5

CDR3aa: ASSIDGDRGKTQY
abundance: NA
j_gene: TRBJ2-5
d_gene: TRBD1
v_gene: TRBV19

CDR3aa: ASSLTYKRQGNTEAF
abundance: NA
j_gene: TRBJ1-1
d_gene: TRBD1
v_gene: TRBV7-6

CDR3aa: AISESLTSVYNEQF
abundance: NA
j_gene: TRBJ2-1
d_gene: TRBD2
v_gene: TRBV10-3

CDR3aa: AISDQGSNQPQH
abundance: NA
j_gene: TRBJ1-5
d_gene: NA
v_gene: TRBV10-3

CDR3aa: ASTERTLRGELF
abundance: NA
j_gene: TRBJ2-2
d_gene: NA
v_gene: TRBV28

CDR3aa: ASSSGTGGLPQH
abundance: few
j_gene: TRBJ1-5
d_gene: TRBD1
v_gene: TRBV27

CDR3aa: ASSWDSSRPEAF
abundance: NA
j_gene: TRBJ1-1
d_gene: TRBD1
v_gene: TRBV6-5

CDR3aa: ASSFSPQGVETEAF
abundance: NA
j_gene: TRBJ1-1
d_gene: TRBD1
v_gene: TRBV5-1

CDR3aa: ASSPIAGGAYEQY
abundance: NA
j_gene: TRBJ2-7
d_gene: TRBD2
v_gene: TRBV6-2/TRBV6-3

CDR3aa: ASSPMEGGGTGELF
abundance: once
j_gene: TRBJ2-2
d_gene: NA
v_gene: TRBV27

CDR3aa: ASSNTGEGQPQH
abundance: NA
j_gene: TRBJ1-5
d_gene: TRBD1
v_gene: TRBV28

CDR3aa: ASSQSGGGLN
abundance: NA
j_gene: TRBJ2-4
d_gene: NA
v_gene: TRBV19

CDR3aa: ASSIDEDRNEQF
abundance: NA
j_gene: TRBJ2-1
d_gene: NA
v_gene: TRBV19

CDR3aa: ASSPAGRSNQPQH
abundance: NA
j_gene: TRBJ1-5
d_gene: NA
v_gene: TRBV18

CDR3aa: ASRVVREQF
abundance: NA
j_gene: TRBJ2-1
d_gene: NA
v_gene: TRBV11-2

CDR3aa: ATSDSGTASFYGYT
abundance: NA
j_gene: TRBJ1-2
d_gene: TRBD1
v_gene: TRBV24-1

CDR3aa: ASSKNTGGQGYT
abundance: NA
j_gene: TRBJ1-2
d_gene: TRBD1
v_gene: TRBV11-2

CDR3aa: ASSPGQGFTGELF
abundance: NA
j_gene: TRBJ2-2
d_gene: TRBD1
v_gene: TRBV18

CDR3aa: ASSQQGREQY
abundance: NA
j_gene: TRBJ2-7
d_gene: NA
v_gene: TRBV7-8

CDR3aa: AISDKRDTEAF
abundance: once
j_gene: TRBJ1-1
d_gene: NA
v_gene: TRBV10-3

CDR3aa: ASSSPQGVEAF
abundance: NA
j_gene: TRBJ1-1
d_gene: TRBD1
v_gene: TRBV28

CDR3aa: ASSYRPSQRAEAF
abundance: NA
j_gene: TRBJ1-1
d_gene: NA
v_gene: TRBV6-5

CDR3aa: ASSLERGLAEPSYEQY
abundance: NA
j_gene: TRBJ2-7
d_gene: TRBD2
v_gene: TRBV7-2

CDR3aa: ASSLVADRGSREQF
abundance: NA
j_gene: TRBJ2-1
d_gene: TRBD1
v_gene: TRBV5-1

CDR3aa: ASSFTFGTGNGYT
abundance: NA
j_gene: TRBJ1-2
d_gene: TRBD1
v_gene: TRBV7-2

CDR3aa: ASSVRDLEQF
abundance: NA
j_gene: TRBJ2-1
d_gene: NA
v_gene: TRBV19

CDR3aa: ASSFTPGQRYNEQF
abundance: NA
j_gene: TRBJ2-1
d_gene: TRBD1
v_gene: TRBV19

CDR3aa: ASRRGQGNYGYT
abundance: NA
j_gene: TRBJ1-2
d_gene: TRBD1
v_gene: TRBV10-2

CDR3aa: ASSTGGGLLGADTQY
abundance: NA
j_gene: TRBJ2-3
d_gene: TRBD1
v_gene: TRBV19

CDR3aa: ASSYSRGGMTEAF
abundance: NA
j_gene: TRBJ1-1
d_gene: NA
v_gene: TRBV6-5